This T cell receptor (beta chain) was identified during a study of CD8+ T cells in alopecia areata. The treatment here: oral pan-JAK inhibitor, 5-10 mg twice daily. Using a FACSAria, the CD4+ and CD8+ T cells were sorted from the PBMCs. Study results and caveats: Across lesional scalp, and particularly alopecia totalis/universalis, clonality surpassed that of normal scalp. Many expanded lesional clones stayed in scalp and blood while on tofacitinib.

In the case of this clone: What it recognizes is unknown.

V was shortened by 0 bases and J by 3 bases, with 15 bases between the two germline ends. This CDR3 has 17 residues. Germline V gene sequence: CDR1 LGHNA, CDR2 YSLEER. RNA was extracted and reverse transcribed into cDNA as the sequencing template. Method: immunoSEQ multiplex PCR; TCRdb's copy keeps in-frame clones and lacks some. The table lists approximately 210,000 clones, roughly three fifths of them singletons, with approximately 1.2% in the top ten. Sequencing was performed on CD4+ T cells sorted from blood, taken around week 44, from a patient treated with tofacitinib. The receptor comes from a human donor with alopecia areata. V gene TRBV4-3 combines with J gene TRBJ2-4; the D call may be TRBD1 or TRBD2 (6 bases each). The CDR3 DNA sequence: TGCGCCAGCAGCCAAGATTGGGGGGCTGGTGGCAAAAACATTCAGTACTTC. This sequence encodes CASSQDWGAGGKNIQYF.